These 14 T cell receptor beta chains originate from one sample sequenced in a study of blood T cell repertoires in COVID-19. Measured with immunoSEQ multiplex PCR; TCRdb has only the in-frame clones, and not every one. The sample lists some 200,000 clones; about 85% were seen once. The sample consisted of peripheral blood. The receptors originated from a woman of 80 years or more with COVID-19, enrolled during active disease.

The chain links TRBV6-2 or TRBV6-3 to TRBJ2-1; maybe TRBD1 (5 bases). CDR3 length: 12 amino acids. Germline CDR1 MNHEY, CDR2 SVGEGT. V lost 5 bases to trimming and J lost 7 bases, with 9 bases between them. CDR3 bases: TGTGCCAGCAGTAGGGGTGGGAATGAGCAGTTCTTC. Translating it yields CASSRGGNEQFF.

The V and J genes are TRBV7-2 and TRBJ1-5; D is uncertain. V lost 5 bases, J lost 4 bases, and 6 bases lay in between. From germline, CDR1 is SGHTA and CDR2 FQGNSA. CDR3 size: 12 residues. This chain's CDR3 is CASSPGNQPQHF. In nucleotides, the CDR3 is TGTGCCAGCAGCCCCGGGAATCAGCCCCAGCATTTT.

The chain carries TRBV2 and TRBJ2-1; 8 nucleotides align to TRBD2. After removal of 3 bases from V and 12 bases from J, the junction contained 10 bases not matched to a gene. CDR3 length: 14 residues. Germline lookup yields CDR1 SNHLY and CDR2 FYNNEI. The CDR3 region has the DNA TGTGCCAGCAGTGACGGGGGGGAGGCGCCAGTGCAGTTCTTC. Its protein product is CASSDGGEAPVQFF.

The V and J genes are TRBV23-1 and TRBJ2-3; TRBD1 aligns across 11 bases. Being an ORF, TRBV23-1 has a function that is uncertain. J lost 7 bases, V lost 0 bases, and 6 bases had no gene match. The CDR3 has 16 amino acids. For the CDR3, the DNA is TGCGCCAGCAGTCAATCGGCGGACAGGGGGCGGAATACGCAGTATTTT. Translating gives CASSQSADRGRNTQYF.

V gene TRBV10-1 combines with J gene TRBJ2-2; possibly TRBD1 for D (6 bases). Germline CDR1 is WNHNN and CDR2 is SYGVQD (reference sequence). This CDR3 is built from 14 residues. The V and J ends lost 10 bases and 6 bases respectively, with 18 bases between them. The DNA for the CDR3 is TGCGCCAAACCGACAGGTGCTGATTCCGGGGAGCTGTTTTTT. This translates into CAKPTGADSGELFF.

This chain joins TRBV28 and TRBJ2-5; 12 nucleotides agree with TRBD2. Germline V gene data show CDR1 as MDHEN and CDR2 as SYDVKM. With V trimmed by 2 bases and J by 4 bases, 2 bases remained unmatched. This CDR3 is built from 15 residues. The CDR3 spells CASSLPSGGAETQYF. CDR3 nucleotide sequence: TGTGCCAGCAGTTTACCTAGCGGGGGGGCAGAGACCCAGTACTTC.

This clone was seen only a few times. The chain couples TRBV3-1 (or the pseudogene TRBV3-2) to TRBJ1-5; D possibly corresponds to TRBD1 (6 bases). With 0 bases removed from V and 4 bases from J, the gap between germline ends came to 10 bases. From germline, CDR1 is LGHDT and CDR2 YNNKEL (reference sequence). This CDR3 has 15 amino acids. CDR3: CASSQEGRGNQPQHF. CDR3 nucleotides: TGTGCCAGCAGCCAAGAGGGGAGGGGGAATCAGCCCCAGCATTTT.

The chain couples TRBV7-6 to TRBJ2-5; no clear D gene. Germline V lookup: CDR1 SGHVS, CDR2 FNYEAQ. Trimming stripped 4 bases from V and 4 bases from J, with 13 bases between. The CDR3 length is 14 residues. The CDR3 DNA follows: TGTGCCAGCAGCTCCTCGACGGCAGGAGAGACCCAGTACTTC. Translated: CASSSSTAGETQYF.

The gene calls are TRBV28 and TRBJ1-6, with D possibly matching TRBD1 (5 bases). Deletions cut 6 bases from V and 7 bases from J, with 16 bases between. Germline assignment: CDR1 MDHEN and CDR2 SYDVKM. The CDR3 totals 15 residues. In DNA form, the CDR3 reads TGTGCCAGCAGCCCAGGGAGGATTGGAAATTCACCCCTCCACTTT. It yields the protein CASSPGRIGNSPLHF.

V gene TRBV6-5 combines with J gene TRBJ2-7, with D tentatively TRBD2 (6 bases). Germline V gene data show CDR1 as MNHEY and CDR2 as SVGAGI. The CDR3 length is 15 residues. V was cut by 6 bases and J by 3 bases, with 18 bases left in between. The CDR3 bases are TGTGCCAGCAGGGAGGGAACTAGCCGTTTCTACGAGCAGTACGTC. Translation: CASREGTSRFYEQYV.

V and J are TRBV7-9 and TRBJ1-1; 9 positions match TRBD1. The CDR3 extends over 15 amino acids. Trimming at V came to 2 bases and at J to 4 bases, leaving 5 bases not matched to a gene. Germline V gene data show CDR1 as SEHNR and CDR2 as FQNEAQ (reference sequence). CDR3 sequence reads: CASSLRDRDGTEAFF. Written as DNA, the CDR3 is TGTGCCAGCAGCTTAAGGGACAGGGATGGCACTGAAGCTTTCTTT. The full variable domain, rest sourced from reference TRBV7-9 and TRBJ1-1, is DTGVSQNPRHKITKRGQNVTFRCDPISEHNRLYWYRQTLGQGPEFLTYFQNEAQLEKSRLLSDRFSAERPKGSFSTLEIQRTEQGDSAMYLCASSLRDRDGTEAFFGQGTRLTVV.

This clone showed up just once. This chain connects TRBV7-2 to TRBJ1-6, with a tentative D call TRBD1 (5 bases). The V and J ends lost 5 bases and 0 bases respectively, with 11 bases between them. Per the germline V gene, CDR1 is SGHTA and CDR2 is FQGNSA. The CDR3 runs to 16 residues. For the CDR3, the DNA is TGTGCCAGCAGCCCTGGGGGGAGCTCCTATAATTCACCCCTCCACTTT. This sequence encodes CASSPGGSSYNSPLHF. The entire variable domain, with the rest obtained from reference TRBV7-2 and TRBJ1-6, is as follows: GAGVSQSPSNKVTEKGKDVELRCDPISGHTALYWYRQSLGQGLEFLIYFQGNSAPDKSGLPSDRFSAERTGGSVSTLTIQRTQQEDSAVYLCASSPGGSSYNSPLHFGNGTRLTVT.

In this sample, this clone turned up once. The rearrangement links TRBV2 to TRBJ2-3, with D possibly matching TRBD2 (6 bases). CDR1 is SNHLY, CDR2 FYNNEI, per germline. This CDR3 has 12 amino acids. Trimming removed 6 bases from V and 5 bases from J, with 9 bases in between. The CDR3: CASRGLEDTQYF. The CDR3 DNA reads as TGTGCCAGCAGGGGACTCGAAGATACGCAGTATTTT. Supplemented by reference TRBV2 and TRBJ2-3, the full variable domain reads EPEVTQTPSHQVTQMGQEVILRCVPISNHLYFYWYRQILGQKVEFLVSFYNNEISEKSEIFDDQFSVERPDGSNFTLKIRSTKLEDSAMYFCASRGLEDTQYFGPGTRLTVL.

The chain couples TRBV2 to TRBJ2-2; D possibly corresponds to TRBD1 (6 bases). Trimming shortened V by 6 bases and J by 4 bases, and 15 bases separated the two germline ends. The CDR3 contains 15 residues. Germline lookup yields CDR1 SNHLY and CDR2 FYNNEI. Written as DNA, the CDR3 is TGTGCCAGCAGCGTTACAGGGAAAGCCACCGGGGAGCTGTTTTTT. It encodes CASSVTGKATGELFF.